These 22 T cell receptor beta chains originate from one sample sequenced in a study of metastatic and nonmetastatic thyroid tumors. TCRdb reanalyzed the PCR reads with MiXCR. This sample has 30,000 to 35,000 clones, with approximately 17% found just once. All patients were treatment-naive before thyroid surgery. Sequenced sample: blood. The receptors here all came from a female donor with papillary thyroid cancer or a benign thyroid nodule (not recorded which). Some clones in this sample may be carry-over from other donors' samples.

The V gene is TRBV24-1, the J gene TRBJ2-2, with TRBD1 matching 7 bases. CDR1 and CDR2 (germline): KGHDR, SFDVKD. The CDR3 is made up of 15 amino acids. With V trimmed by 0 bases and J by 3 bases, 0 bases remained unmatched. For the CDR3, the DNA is TGTGCCACCAGTGATTTGGACAGGGACACCGGGGAGCTGTTTTTT. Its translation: CATSDLDRDTGELFF.

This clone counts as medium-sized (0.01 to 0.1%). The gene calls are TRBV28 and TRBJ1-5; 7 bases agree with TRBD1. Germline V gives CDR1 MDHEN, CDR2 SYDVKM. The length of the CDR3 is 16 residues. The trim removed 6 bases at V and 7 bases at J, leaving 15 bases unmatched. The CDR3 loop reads CASSAREQGGVQPQHF. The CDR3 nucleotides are TGTGCCAGCAGCGCCCGGGAGCAGGGGGGCGTCCAGCCCCAGCATTTT.

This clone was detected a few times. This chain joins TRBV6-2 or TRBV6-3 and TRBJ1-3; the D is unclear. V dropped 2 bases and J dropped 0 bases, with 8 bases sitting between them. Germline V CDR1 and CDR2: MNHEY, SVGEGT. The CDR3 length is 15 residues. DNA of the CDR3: TGTGCCAGCAGTTACACGGGGATCTCTGGAAACACCATATATTTT. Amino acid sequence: CASSYTGISGNTIYF.

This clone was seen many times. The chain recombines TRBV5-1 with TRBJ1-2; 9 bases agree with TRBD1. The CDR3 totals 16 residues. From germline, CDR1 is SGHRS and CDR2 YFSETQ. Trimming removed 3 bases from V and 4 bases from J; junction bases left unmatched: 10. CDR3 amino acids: CASSSEPGQGTYGYTF. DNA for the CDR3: TGCGCCAGCAGCTCCGAACCGGGACAGGGAACCTATGGCTACACCTTC.

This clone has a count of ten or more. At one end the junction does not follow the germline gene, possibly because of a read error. DNA of the CDR3: TGTGCCAGTGCACTATTAAGGGTGGGAGGAAACGCCATATATTTT. As protein: CASALLRVGGNAIYF. The V gene is TRBV6-1, the J gene TRBJ1-3; D gene unclear. The CDR3 covers 15 residues. Germline CDR1 is MNHNS and CDR2 is SASEGT.

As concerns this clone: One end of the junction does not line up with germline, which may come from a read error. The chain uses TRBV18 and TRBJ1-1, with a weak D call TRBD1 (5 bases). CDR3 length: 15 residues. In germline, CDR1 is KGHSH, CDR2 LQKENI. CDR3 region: CASSPVGGMNTEASF. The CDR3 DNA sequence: TGTGCCAGCTCCCCAGTCGGGGGGATGAACACTGAAGCTTCCTTT.

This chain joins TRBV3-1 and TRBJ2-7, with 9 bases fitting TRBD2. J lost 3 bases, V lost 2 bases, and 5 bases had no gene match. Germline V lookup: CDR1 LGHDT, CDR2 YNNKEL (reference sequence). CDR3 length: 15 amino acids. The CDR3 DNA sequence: TGTGCCAGCAGCCAACTTCCTAGCGGGATCTACGAGCAGTACTTC. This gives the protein CASSQLPSGIYEQYF.

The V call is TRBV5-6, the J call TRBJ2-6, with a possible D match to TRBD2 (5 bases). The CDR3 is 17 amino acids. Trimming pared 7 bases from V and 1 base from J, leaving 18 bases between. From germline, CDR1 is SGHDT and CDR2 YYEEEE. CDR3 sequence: CASDSLDGLSGANVLTF. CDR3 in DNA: TGTGCCAGCGATTCCTTAGACGGACTGTCTGGGGCCAACGTCCTGACTTTC.

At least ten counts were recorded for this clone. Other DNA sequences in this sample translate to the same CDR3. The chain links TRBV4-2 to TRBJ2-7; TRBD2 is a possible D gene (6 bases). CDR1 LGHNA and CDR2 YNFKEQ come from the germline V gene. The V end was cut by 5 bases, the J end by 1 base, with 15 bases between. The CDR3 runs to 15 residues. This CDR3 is CASSESLGGSYEQYF. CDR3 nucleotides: TGTGCCAGCAGCGAAAGCCTCGGAGGGTCCTACGAGCAGTACTTC.

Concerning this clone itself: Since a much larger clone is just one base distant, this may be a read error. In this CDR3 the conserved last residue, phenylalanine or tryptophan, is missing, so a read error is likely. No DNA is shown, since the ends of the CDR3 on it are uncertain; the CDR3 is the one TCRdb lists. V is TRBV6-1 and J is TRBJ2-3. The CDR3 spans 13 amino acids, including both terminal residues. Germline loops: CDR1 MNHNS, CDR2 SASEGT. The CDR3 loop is CASSEIPTDTQCL.

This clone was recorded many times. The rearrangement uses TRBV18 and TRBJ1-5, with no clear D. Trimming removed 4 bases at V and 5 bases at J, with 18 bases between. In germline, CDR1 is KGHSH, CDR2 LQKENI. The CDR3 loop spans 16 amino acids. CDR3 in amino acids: CASSHARGGVDQPQHF. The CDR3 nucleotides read TGTGCCAGCTCACACGCACGGGGAGGTGTAGATCAGCCCCAGCATTTT.

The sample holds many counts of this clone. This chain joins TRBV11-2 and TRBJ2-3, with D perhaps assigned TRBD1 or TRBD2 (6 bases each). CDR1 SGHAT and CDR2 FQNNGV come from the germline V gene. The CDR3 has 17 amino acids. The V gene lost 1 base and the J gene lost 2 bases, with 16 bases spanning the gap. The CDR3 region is CASSLGRWRGHTDTQYF. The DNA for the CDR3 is TGTGCCAGCAGCTTAGGTCGTTGGCGGGGACACACAGATACGCAGTATTTT. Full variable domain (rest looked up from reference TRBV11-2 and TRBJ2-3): EAGVAQSPRYKIIEKRQSVAFWCNPISGHATLYWYQQILGQGPKLLIQFQNNGVVDDSQLPKDRFSAERLKGVDSTLKIQPAKLEDSAVYLCASSLGRWRGHTDTQYFGPGTRLTVL.

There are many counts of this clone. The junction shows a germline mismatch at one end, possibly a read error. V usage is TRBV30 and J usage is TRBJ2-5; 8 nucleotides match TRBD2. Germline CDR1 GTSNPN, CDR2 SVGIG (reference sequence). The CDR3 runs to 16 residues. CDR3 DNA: TGTACCTGGAGTGTAAGCGGGGGTGGAGTCAAAGAGACCCAGTACTTC. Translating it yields CTWSVSGGGVKETQYF.

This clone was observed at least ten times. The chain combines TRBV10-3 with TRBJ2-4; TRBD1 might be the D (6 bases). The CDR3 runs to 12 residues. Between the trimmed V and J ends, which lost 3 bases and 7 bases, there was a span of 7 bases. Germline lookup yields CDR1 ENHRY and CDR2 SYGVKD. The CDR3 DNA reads TGTGCCATCAGTGAAGACAGGAACATTCAGTACTTC. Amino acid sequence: CAISEDRNIQYF.

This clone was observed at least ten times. The CDR3 DNA follows: TGTGCCAGCAGCCAAGCGACAGGTATGCTCAACTATGGCTACACCTTC. This gives the protein CASSQATGMLNYGYTF. This chain uses TRBV3-1 with TRBJ1-2, with D maybe TRBD1 (6 bases). V was pared by 1 base and J by 2 bases, with 14 bases between. Germline-derived CDR1 and CDR2 are LGHDT and YNNKEL (reference sequence). The CDR3 sequence is 16 residues long.

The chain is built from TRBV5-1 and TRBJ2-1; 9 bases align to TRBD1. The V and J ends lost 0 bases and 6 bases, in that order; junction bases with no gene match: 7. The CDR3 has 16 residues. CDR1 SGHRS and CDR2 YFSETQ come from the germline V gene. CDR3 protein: CASSLEQGARANEQFF. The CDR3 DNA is TGCGCCAGCAGCTTGGAACAGGGGGCTCGGGCCAATGAGCAGTTCTTC. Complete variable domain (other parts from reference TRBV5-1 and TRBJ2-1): KAGVTQTPRYLIKTRGQQVTLSCSPISGHRSVSWYQQTPGQGLQFLFEYFSETQRNKGNFPGRFSGRQFSNSRSEMNVSTLELGDSALYLCASSLEQGARANEQFFGPGTRLTVL.

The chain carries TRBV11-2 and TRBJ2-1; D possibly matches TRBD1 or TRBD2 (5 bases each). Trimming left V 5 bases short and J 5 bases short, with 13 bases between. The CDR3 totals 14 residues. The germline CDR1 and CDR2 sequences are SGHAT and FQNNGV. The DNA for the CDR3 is TGTGCCAGCAGCCGGCGCCGGGACGACAATGAGCAGTTCTTC. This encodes CASSRRRDDNEQFF.

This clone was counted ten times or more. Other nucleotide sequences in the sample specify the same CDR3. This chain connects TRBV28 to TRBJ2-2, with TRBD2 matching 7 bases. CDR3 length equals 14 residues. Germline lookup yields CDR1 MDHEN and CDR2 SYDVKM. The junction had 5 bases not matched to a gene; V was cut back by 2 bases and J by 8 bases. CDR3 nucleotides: TGTGCCAGCAGTTTAGGGAGGGGTCCTGGGGAGCTGTTTTTT. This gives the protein CASSLGRGPGELFF.

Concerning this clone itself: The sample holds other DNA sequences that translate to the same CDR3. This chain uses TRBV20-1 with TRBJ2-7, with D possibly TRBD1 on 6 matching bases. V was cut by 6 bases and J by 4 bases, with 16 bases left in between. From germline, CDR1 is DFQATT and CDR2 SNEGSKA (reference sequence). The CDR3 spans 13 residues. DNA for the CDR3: TGCAGTGCGAATGTCCCGGGACATTACGAGCAGTACTTC. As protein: CSANVPGHYEQYF.

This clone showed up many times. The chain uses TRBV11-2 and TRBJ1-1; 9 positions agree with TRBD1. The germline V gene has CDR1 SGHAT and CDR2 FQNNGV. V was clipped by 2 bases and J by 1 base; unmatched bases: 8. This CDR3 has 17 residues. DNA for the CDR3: TGTGCCAGCAGCTTATTACCGGGACAGGGTTCGAACACTGAAGCTTTCTTT. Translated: CASSLLPGQGSNTEAFF.

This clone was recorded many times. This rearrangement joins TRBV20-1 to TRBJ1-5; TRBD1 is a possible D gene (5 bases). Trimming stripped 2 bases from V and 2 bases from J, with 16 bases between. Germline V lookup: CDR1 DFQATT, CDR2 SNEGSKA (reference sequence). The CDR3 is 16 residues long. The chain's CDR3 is CSARLPGHSGNQPQHF. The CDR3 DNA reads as TGCAGTGCTAGACTGCCGGGGCATTCAGGCAATCAGCCCCAGCATTTT.

DNA of the CDR3: TGCGCCAGCAGCTGGAATCCGGGACTAGCGGGAGAGGGAAGGTTCTTC. It is translated as CASSWNPGLAGEGRFF. The chain carries TRBV5-1 and TRBJ2-1; 14 bases line up with TRBD2. V trimming: 3 bases; J trimming: 15 bases; junction bases outside the gene matches: 14. The CDR3 runs 16 residues. Germline V gene sequence: CDR1 SGHRS, CDR2 YFSETQ.